This T cell receptor beta chain was recorded in a study of human T cells and chemical hapten exposure. The table lists this clonotype with many counts. Time point: pre-sensitization, week 0. Treatment indicated: therapeutic diphenylcyclopropenone sensitization with weekly scalp DPC. In TCRdb, the RACE reads were re-called with MiXCR into one record per CDR3 protein. The repertoire includes some 360,000 distinct CDR3 sequences, approximately 5% of them detected once, and about 2.5% sits in the top ten. V lost 4 bases, J lost 5 bases, and 24 bases lay in between. The CDR3 contains 17 residues. In germline, CDR1 is SGHRS, CDR2 YFSETQ.

This clonotype originated in a woman in her forties or fifties with alopecia areata. Some clones in this sample may be carry-over from other donors' samples. The chain uses TRBV5-1 and TRBJ2-5, with no clear D. Sequencing was performed on whole blood, taken in connection with sensitization to the hapten diphenylcyclopropenone (DPC). The CDR3 region has the DNA TGCGCCAGCAGCCGATCCGGCCCCGCTTCCGGGCGGGAGACCCAGTACTTC. It is translated as CASSRSGPASGRETQYF.